A selection of T cell receptor beta chains follows, all from one sample in a study of blood T cell repertoires in COVID-19. Using immunoSEQ multiplex PCR, the repertoire was profiled, and TCRdb retains in-frame clones only, with some absent. This table holds some 65,000 clones, about 86% found once. Sequencing used peripheral blood. Source of these receptors: a man between 40 and 49 years old with COVID-19, enrolled during active disease. The CDR3 runs from the conserved cysteine through the conserved F or W. The order of the fields is D gene, J gene, clone size, V gene, CDR3 DNA, CDR3 protein. A D gene is named only where the DNA matches it firmly. Size tells how often a clone was seen (once, few, many) or the class of an expanded clone, and some rows leave it out.

.,TRBJ1-6,.,TRBV11-2,TGTGCCAGCAGCTTAGAGGCATACCCCGCGGATTCACCCTTCCACTTT,CASSLEAYPADSPFHF
.,TRBJ1-2,.,TRBV9,TGTGCCAGCAGCGTAGGTCAGGGTTCCTATGGCTACACCTTC,CASSVGQGSYGYTF
TRBD1,TRBJ2-2,.,TRBV10-3,TGTGCCACGGGACAGCCGAACACCGGGGAGCTGTTTTTT,CATGQPNTGELFF
TRBD2,TRBJ2-7,.,TRBV5-1,TGCGCCAGCAGCTTGGCTCTAGCGGGGAGCTCCTACGAGCAGTACTTC,CASSLALAGSSYEQYF
TRBD2,TRBJ2-7,once,TRBV27,TGTGCCAGCAGTTCAGCCGGGACTACCTACTACGAGCAGTACTTC,CASSSAGTTYYEQYF
TRBD2,TRBJ2-2,.,TRBV9,TGTGCCAGCAGCCCTCGGCCGGGGGGGGCGAACACCGGGGAGCTGTTTTTT,CASSPRPGGANTGELFF
.,TRBJ1-1,.,TRBV3-1/TRBV3-2,TGTGCCAGCAGCCAAGCCGGCACTGAAGCTTTCTTT,CASSQAGTEAFF
.,TRBJ2-1,.,TRBV19,TGTGCCAGTAACCGACAGAGCTCCTACAATGAGCAGTTCTTC,CASNRQSSYNEQFF
.,TRBJ1-2,.,TRBV28,TGTGCCAGCAGAGACTCGCAGGGGACATGGGGATATGGCTACACCTTC,CASRDSQGTWGYGYTF
TRBD1,TRBJ2-7,once,TRBV27,TGTGCCAGCAGTTTGACAGGGGTGAATGCATACGAGCAGTACTTC,CASSLTGVNAYEQYF
TRBD1,TRBJ1-2,once,TRBV6-5,TGTGCCAGCAGTTACTCTCAGGACAGGGGTGATGGCTACACCTTC,CASSYSQDRGDGYTF
.,TRBJ1-1,.,TRBV3-1/TRBV3-2,TGTGCCAGCAGCCAAAGTTCCGGGGGAAATGAAGCTTTCTTT,CASSQSSGGNEAFF
.,TRBJ2-6,.,TRBV14,TGTGCCAGCAGCCAAGATCTGGGCTGGGCCAACGTCCTGACTTTC,CASSQDLGWANVLTF
.,TRBJ2-4,.,TRBV6-6,TGTGCCAGCAGTAGGGACATTGGCATTCAGTACTTC,CASSRDIGIQYF
TRBD1,TRBJ1-6,.,TRBV6-5,TGTGCCAGCAGTTACGTGGACAGGGGTAATTCACCCCTCCACTTT,CASSYVDRGNSPLHF
.,TRBJ2-7,.,TRBV28,TGTGCCAGCAGTTTTGGTGGAGCCCGCTACGAGCAGTACTTC,CASSFGGARYEQYF
.,TRBJ1-2,.,TRBV24-1,TGTGCCACCGACTCGGCCTATGGCTACACCTTC,CATDSAYGYTF
TRBD1,TRBJ1-1,.,TRBV5-1,TGCGCCAGCAGCTCCTGGGGTAGGGGGCTTGCGGGCACTGAAGCTTTCTTT,CASSSWGRGLAGTEAFF
.,TRBJ2-7,.,TRBV7-9,TGTGCCAGCGGACGGGGAAACTACGAGCAGTACTTC,CASGRGNYEQYF
TRBD1,TRBJ1-4,.,TRBV5-4,TGTGCCAGCAGCCGAGGACAGGGCGAACAAAAACTGTTTTTT,CASSRGQGEQKLFF
.,TRBJ1-6,.,TRBV6-5,TGTGCCAGCAGGAGCCCGAATTCACCCCTCCACTTT,CASRSPNSPLHF
TRBD1,TRBJ1-4,.,TRBV18,TGTGCCAGCTCACCGAGGACAGGGGCCAATGAAAAACTGTTTTTT,CASSPRTGANEKLFF
TRBD1,TRBJ2-1,.,TRBV29-1,TGCAGCGTGGACACAGGGGAACAATACAATGAGCAGTTCTTC,CSVDTGEQYNEQFF
TRBD2,TRBJ2-2,.,TRBV5-1,TGCGCCAGCAGCCCGACTAGCGGGGCTACCGGGGAGCTGTTTTTT,CASSPTSGATGELFF
.,TRBJ1-1,once,TRBV29-1,TGCAGCGCCCAGACAGTGAACACTGAAGCTTTCTTT,CSAQTVNTEAFF
.,TRBJ1-6,.,TRBV6-5,TGTGCCAGCAGTTACATTAGTGGAGAATCACCCCTCCACTTT,CASSYISGESPLHF
.,TRBJ1-3,.,TRBV30,TGTGCCGCCGACAGAAGCTCTGGAAACACCATATATTTT,CAADRSSGNTIYF
.,TRBJ2-2,few,TRBV7-9,TGTGCCAGCAGCTTAAGACAGTCCGGGGAGCTGTTTTTT,CASSLRQSGELFF
TRBD2,TRBJ2-3,.,TRBV19,TGTGCCAGTAGTATCCGATGGACTAGCGGGGGCACAGATACGCAGTATTTT,CASSIRWTSGGTDTQYF